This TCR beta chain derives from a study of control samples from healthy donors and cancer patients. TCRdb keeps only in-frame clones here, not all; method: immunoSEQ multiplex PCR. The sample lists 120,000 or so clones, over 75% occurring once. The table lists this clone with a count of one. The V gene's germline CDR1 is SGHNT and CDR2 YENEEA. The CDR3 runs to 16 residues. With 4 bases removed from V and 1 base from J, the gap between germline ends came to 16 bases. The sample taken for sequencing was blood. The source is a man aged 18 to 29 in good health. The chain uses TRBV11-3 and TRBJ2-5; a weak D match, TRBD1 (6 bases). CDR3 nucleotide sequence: TGTGCCAGCAGCTCAGGAGGACAGCCCGGCCAAGAGACCCAGTACTTC. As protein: CASSSGGQPGQETQYF.